This entry lists 2 T cell receptor beta chains sequenced from one sample in a study of blood T cell repertoires in COVID-19 (dated by TCRdb to the early 2020s). Library preparation used the immunoSEQ multiplex PCR assay. Here the immuneACCESS table is served through TCRdb, limited to in-frame sequences with V and J called. Missing clones are a known gap in these copies; in checked studies unresolved V genes cover under half, and the rest lacks a known reason. Present in this sample are about 68,000 clones, 85% of which were seen just once. Roughly 25% of the sample goes to the ten largest clones. The sequenced sample was peripheral blood. The origin of the receptors is a man aged 50-60 years with acute or convalescent COVID-19.

Worth noting for this clone: One end of the junction varies from germline; a read error may be responsible. The same CDR3 arises from other DNA sequences in this sample as well. The rearrangement links TRBV7-7 to TRBJ2-5; 12 bases map to TRBD2. CDR1 SSHAT and CDR2 FNYEAQ come from the germline V gene (reference sequence). This CDR3 is 14 amino acids long. CDR3: CASSLAGGQETQYF. The CDR3 nucleotides read TGTGCTAGCAGCCTAGCGGGGGGGCAGGAGACCCAGTACTTC.

The V call is TRBV14, the J call TRBJ2-7, with a weak D call TRBD2 (6 bases). Germline V CDR1 and CDR2: SGHDN, FVKESK. This CDR3 contains 12 residues. Trimming cost V 4 bases and J 6 bases, with 10 bases left between them. This chain's CDR3 is CASSRGMGEQYV. CDR3 DNA: TGTGCCAGCAGCCGCGGGATGGGCGAGCAGTACGTC.